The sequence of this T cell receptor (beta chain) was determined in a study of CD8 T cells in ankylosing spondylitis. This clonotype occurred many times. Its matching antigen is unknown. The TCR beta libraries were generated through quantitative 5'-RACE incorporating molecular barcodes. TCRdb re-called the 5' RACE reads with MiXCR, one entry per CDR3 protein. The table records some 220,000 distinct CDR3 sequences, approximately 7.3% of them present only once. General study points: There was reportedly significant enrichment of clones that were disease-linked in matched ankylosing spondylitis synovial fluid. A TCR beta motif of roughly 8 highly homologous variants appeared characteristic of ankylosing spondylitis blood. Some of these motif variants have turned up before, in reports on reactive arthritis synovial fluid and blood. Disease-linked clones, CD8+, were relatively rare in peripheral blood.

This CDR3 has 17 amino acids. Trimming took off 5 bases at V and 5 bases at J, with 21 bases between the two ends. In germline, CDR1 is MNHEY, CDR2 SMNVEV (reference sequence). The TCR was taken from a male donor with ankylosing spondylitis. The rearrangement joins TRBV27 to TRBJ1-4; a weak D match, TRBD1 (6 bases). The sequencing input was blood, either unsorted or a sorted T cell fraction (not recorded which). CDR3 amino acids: CASSGVNWGAANEKLFF. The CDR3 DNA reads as TGTGCCAGCAGTGGAGTTAATTGGGGGGCAGCCAATGAAAAACTGTTTTTT.